The next 10 T cell receptor beta chains were all read from a single sample in a study of T cell repertoires in cytomegalovirus infection. TCRdb itself ran the reads through MiXCR, one entry per CDR3 protein. The data show some 200,000 distinct CDR3 sequences, with 8% to 10% seen just once and about 4.2% held by the top ten. Sequencing was performed on PBMCs. The receptor source for this set is a human donor in good health (CMV status not recorded). Some clones in this sample may be carry-over from other donors' samples.

This clonotype was counted ten times or more. The rearrangement joins TRBV20-1 to TRBJ1-5, with D maybe TRBD1 (5 bases). CDR1 is DFQATT and CDR2 is SNEGSKA in the germline V gene (reference sequence). This CDR3 contains 16 residues. Deletions cut 0 bases from V and 6 bases from J, with 18 bases between. The DNA for the CDR3 is TGCAGTGCTAGAGAGGCAGGGAGGGAAAGTGGTCAGCCCCAGCATTTT. It is translated as CSAREAGRESGQPQHF.

This clonotype was seen ten or more times. The chain carries TRBV12-3 or TRBV12-4 and TRBJ1-5; D not resolved. V gave up 7 bases and J gave up 3 bases, with 13 bases separating them. The CDR3 covers 14 residues. In DNA, the CDR3 is TGTGCCAGCATAGGGCCCGGAATCAATCAGCCCCAGCATTTT. The encoded protein is CASIGPGINQPQHF.

This clonotype was seen at least ten times. J is TRBJ2-7 and V is TRBV19; TRBD2 aligns across 7 bases. V shed 6 bases, J shed 2 bases, and the junction held 4 bases outside the gene matches. Germline V gives CDR1 LNHDA, CDR2 SQIVND (reference sequence). The CDR3 loop spans 13 amino acids. CDR3 nucleotides: TGTGCCAGTAGGCCTCGGGAGGCCTACGAGCAGTACTTC. Its translation: CASRPREAYEQYF.

In this sample, this clonotype turned up many times. The chain carries TRBV7-2 and TRBJ2-3, with TRBD2 identical over 15 bases. Looked up from germline, CDR1 is SGHTA and CDR2 is FQGNSA. V shed 5 bases and J 5 bases; nucleotides not matched to a gene: 17. CDR3 length: 20 residues. CDR3 bases: TGTGCCAGCAGCCTAGGACTAGCGGGGGGGAGGGGCAGGTTCGGAGATACGCAGTATTTT. Amino acids: CASSLGLAGGRGRFGDTQYF.

This clonotype was detected many times. The rearrangement uses TRBV19 and TRBJ1-1; D is possibly TRBD1 (5 bases). Per the germline V gene, CDR1 is LNHDA and CDR2 is SQIVND (reference sequence). CDR3 size: 14 residues. Between the trimmed V and J ends, which lost 3 bases and 1 base, there was a span of 9 bases. The DNA for the CDR3 is TGTGCCAGTAGTATTGGGGGACCGAACACTGAAGCTTTCTTT. It is translated as CASSIGGPNTEAFF.

The chain carries TRBV11-3 and TRBJ2-3, with 10 bases that match TRBD2. CDR1 and CDR2 from the germline V gene are SGHNT and YENEEA. This CDR3 has 15 residues. J lost 3 bases, V lost 5 bases, and 5 bases had no gene match. CDR3 sequence: CASSPSGRSTDTQYF. The CDR3 DNA reads TGTGCCAGCAGCCCTAGCGGGAGAAGTACAGATACGCAGTATTTT.

This chain links TRBV18 with TRBJ2-1; D remains ambiguous. Germline lookup yields CDR1 KGHSH and CDR2 LQKENI. Trimming cost V 0 bases and J 10 bases, with 10 bases left between them. This CDR3 is 13 amino acids long. CDR3: CASSPPVGKEQFF. The CDR3 DNA reads TGTGCCAGCTCACCACCAGTGGGCAAAGAGCAGTTCTTC.

In the case of this clonotype: A read error may explain this, as a much larger clone is one base away. The CDR3, as DNA: TGTGCCAGCGAGCTAGCCGGGGGGACTAGCTGGTTTAATGAGCAGTTCTTC. Translated, it gives CASELAGGTSWFNEQFF. This chain uses TRBV6-6 with TRBJ2-1; 9 nucleotides match TRBD2. Trimming at V came to 8 bases and at J to 7 bases, leaving 18 bases not matched to a gene. The CDR3 runs to 17 residues. CDR1 is MNHNY, CDR2 SVGAGI, per germline (reference sequence).

This clonotype has ten or more counts. The rearrangement uses TRBV25-1 and TRBJ1-1; tentative D call: TRBD1 (6 bases). The ends were cut back, 6 bases at V and 2 bases at J, with 16 bases in the middle. CDR3 size: 15 residues. Germline CDR1 is MGHDK and CDR2 is SYGVNS. In nucleotides, the CDR3 is TGTGCCAGCAGATATATGGGGGGGGGCAACACTGAAGCTTTCTTT. This gives the protein CASRYMGGGNTEAFF. The full variable domain, completed using reference TRBV25-1 and TRBJ1-1, is EADIYQTPRYLVIGTGKKITLECSQTMGHDKMYWYQQDPGMELHLIHYSYGVNSTEKGDLSSESTVSRIRTEHFPLTLESARPSHTSQYLCASRYMGGGNTEAFFGQGTRLTVV.

The gene calls are TRBV7-2 and TRBJ1-2; no reliable D call. The CDR3 runs to 13 residues. The V gene lost 2 bases and the J gene lost 4 bases, with 8 bases spanning the gap. Germline CDR1 SGHTA, CDR2 FQGNSA. CDR3 DNA sequence: TGTGCCAGCAGCTTAAACGGCATCTATGGCTACACCTTC. Protein sequence: CASSLNGIYGYTF.